This T cell receptor (beta chain) stems from a study of blood T cells in healthy people across ages. Using a J-beta primer mix together with a sample-barcoded 5' primer, a second PCR was run for about 6 to 11 cycles. A minimum of 2.5 million CDR3-containing paired-end reads was obtained for each sample. TCRdb re-analysed the 5' RACE reads in MiXCR, keeping a single row per CDR3 protein. The table shows around 800,000 distinct CDR3 sequences, with 20% to 30% occurring only once. The V end lost 7 bases, the J end lost 6 bases, and 21 bases lay between the germline ends. Germline V lookup: CDR1 SGHVS, CDR2 FQNEAQ. The CDR3 loop spans 16 amino acids. This sample was also put to use in a study of T cells of mothers and their children. From that study: Every mother produced more than 10 million TCR beta CDR3 reads, whereas every child provided some 3 million. The study found thymic selection shapes TCR recombination output similarly in related and unrelated pairs.

The source is a boy younger than 18 in good health. V and J are TRBV7-8 and TRBJ2-2; possibly TRBD1 for D (6 bases). The sample comprised blood. The CDR3 nucleotides read TGTGCCAGCACCCCGACCCCTAGCAGGGGTGCCGGGGAGCTGTTTTTT. It codes for CASTPTPSRGAGELFF.